These 25 T cell receptor beta chains were sequenced from one sample in a study of cytomegalovirus exposure and HLA in healthy donors. It was with 60 Vbeta and 13 Jbeta primers that the PCR ran. The assay was immunoSEQ multiplex PCR, and TCRdb's table has in-frame clones only and misses some. The sample holds about 160,000 clones, approximately 81% seen once. Sequencing used PBMCs. These receptors were collected from a boy between 2 and 10 years old in good health and CMV-seronegative.

This sequence joins TRBV4-1 and TRBJ1-6; TRBD1 might be the D (6 bases). CDR1 MGHRA and CDR2 YSYEKL come from the germline V gene. Trimming removed 4 bases at V and 8 bases at J, with 12 bases between. There are 14 residues in the CDR3. CDR3 coding DNA: TGCGCCAGCAGCCCAACAGGGCCGGATTCACCCCTCCACTTT. It yields the protein CASSPTGPDSPLHF.

The chain joins TRBV5-1 to TRBJ2-3, with TRBD2 identical over 11 bases. CDR3 length: 15 residues. Germline V gives CDR1 SGHRS, CDR2 YFSETQ. With V trimmed by 0 bases and J by 6 bases, 3 bases remained unmatched. The chain's CDR3 is CASSLGSGGADTQYF. The CDR3 nucleotides read TGCGCCAGCAGCTTGGGTAGCGGGGGGGCGGATACGCAGTATTTT.

The V and J genes are TRBV2 and TRBJ1-3, with D perhaps matching TRBD1 (6 bases). Germline CDR1 SNHLY, CDR2 FYNNEI. This CDR3 is built from 16 residues. V lost 6 bases and J 0 bases, leaving 15 bases between the germline ends. CDR3 sequence: CASSLTGSPSGNTIYF. DNA for the CDR3: TGTGCCAGCAGCTTGACAGGATCACCCTCTGGAAACACCATATATTTT.

The chain couples TRBV6-6 to TRBJ1-1; 9 nucleotides align to TRBD1. Losses at the gene ends were 6 bases for V and 3 bases for J; bases not matched to a gene: 5. The CDR3 is made up of 14 amino acids. CDR1 and CDR2 (germline): MNHNY, SVGAGI (reference sequence). CDR3 protein: CASSPWTGDTEAFF. As DNA, the CDR3 is TGTGCCAGCAGCCCGTGGACAGGGGACACTGAAGCTTTCTTT.

The chain couples TRBV25-1 to TRBJ1-1; 7 nucleotides align to TRBD1. After removal of 5 bases from V and 5 bases from J, the junction contained 11 bases not matched to a gene. The CDR3 is 15 residues long. Germline assignment: CDR1 MGHDK and CDR2 SYGVNS. The CDR3 loop reads CASSLQGLMWTEAFF. For the CDR3, the DNA is TGTGCCAGCAGTTTACAGGGGCTTATGTGGACTGAAGCTTTCTTT.

J is TRBJ1-6 and V is TRBV27, with a weak D call TRBD1 (5 bases). The CDR3 length is 14 residues. CDR1 and CDR2 (germline): MNHEY, SMNVEV (reference sequence). Trimming removed 3 bases from V and 6 bases from J, with 9 bases in between. The CDR3 DNA reads TGTGCCAGCAGTTTCGACAGATCTAATTCACCCCTCCACTTT. It encodes CASSFDRSNSPLHF.

This chain joins TRBV28 and TRBJ1-1; no firm D call. This CDR3 spans 13 amino acids. Trimming cost V 6 bases and J 7 bases, with 15 bases left between them. From germline, CDR1 is MDHEN and CDR2 SYDVKM. The chain's CDR3 is CASRRGSWVEAFF. The CDR3 bases are TGTGCCAGCAGGCGAGGGTCCTGGGTTGAAGCTTTCTTT.

V usage is TRBV11-2 and J usage is TRBJ1-5; unclear D gene. The germline CDR1 and CDR2 sequences are SGHAT and FQNNGV. Trimming took 6 bases from V and 0 from J, leaving 24 bases between them. CDR3 length: 19 residues. The CDR3 loop is CASRSPDSLRFYSNQPQHF. As DNA, the CDR3 is TGTGCCAGCAGATCCCCGGACTCCCTTCGGTTCTATAGCAATCAGCCCCAGCATTTT.

The chain recombines TRBV2 with TRBJ1-1; 7 bases line up with TRBD1. The V and J ends lost 4 bases and 8 bases, in that order; junction bases with no gene match: 1. The CDR3 runs to 11 residues. The germline CDR1 and CDR2 sequences are SNHLY and FYNNEI. The CDR3 loop is CASSADREAFF. The CDR3 nucleotides are TGTGCCAGCAGTGCGGACAGGGAAGCTTTCTTT.

This clone has only one observation. The V call is TRBV29-1, the J call TRBJ1-1, with D unresolved. Trimming removed 4 bases at V and 0 bases at J, with 9 bases between. CDR1 SQVTM and CDR2 ANQGSEA come from the germline V gene. This CDR3 contains 13 residues. This CDR3 reads CSVGGGLNTEAFF. In DNA, the CDR3 is TGCAGCGTTGGAGGAGGACTGAACACTGAAGCTTTCTTT.

The chain couples TRBV7-2 to TRBJ2-5, with TRBD1 matching over 7 bases. With 5 bases clipped from V and 8 bases from J, the junction kept 5 bases outside the gene matches. Germline lookup yields CDR1 SGHTA and CDR2 FQGNSA. There are 12 residues in the CDR3. The CDR3 sequence is CASSPDRDTQYF. The CDR3, as DNA: TGTGCCAGCAGCCCTGACAGGGATACCCAGTACTTC.

The chain employs TRBV6-1 and TRBJ1-1; D not resolved. Germline lookup yields CDR1 MNHNS and CDR2 SASEGT. V dropped 2 bases and J dropped 5 bases, with 9 bases sitting between them. The CDR3 loop spans 13 amino acids. This CDR3 is CASSEKRETEAFF. The CDR3 DNA reads as TGTGCCAGCAGTGAAAAGAGGGAGACTGAAGCTTTCTTT.

A single count supports this clone. The genes are TRBV7-9 and TRBJ2-3, with D perhaps matching TRBD1 (5 bases). This CDR3 is 18 amino acids long. Germline CDR1 reads SEHNR; CDR2 reads FQNEAQ (reference sequence). V was clipped by 7 bases and J by 0 bases, with 23 bases between them. As DNA, the CDR3 is TGTGCCAGCAACCTTGACAGACCATCCCTTACTAGCACAGATACGCAGTATTTT. This gives the protein CASNLDRPSLTSTDTQYF. Variable domain in full (rest from reference TRBV7-9 and TRBJ2-3): DTGVSQNPRHKITKRGQNVTFRCDPISEHNRLYWYRQTLGQGPEFLTYFQNEAQLEKSRLLSDRFSAERPKGSFSTLEIQRTEQGDSAMYLCASNLDRPSLTSTDTQYFGPGTRLTVL.

The CDR3, as DNA: TGTGCCAGCAGTGAATGGGCCCGAAACACCATATATTTT. This encodes CASSEWARNTIYF. This chain uses TRBV2 with TRBJ1-3; D unclear. The CDR3 totals 13 residues. The V and J ends lost 2 bases and 5 bases respectively, with 7 bases between them. CDR1 and CDR2 from the germline V gene are SNHLY and FYNNEI.

This chain links TRBV11-1 with TRBJ1-1; 10 bases line up with TRBD1. Trimming took 5 bases from V and 4 from J; bases not matched to a gene: 7. The CDR3 spans 15 residues. Germline V CDR1 and CDR2: SGHAT, FQDESV (reference sequence). The CDR3 bases are TGTGCCAGCAGCCACCCGACAGGGGGCGGCACTGAAGCTTTCTTT. Encoded protein: CASSHPTGGGTEAFF.

There are a few counts of this clone. The chain couples TRBV6-4 to TRBJ2-1, with D perhaps TRBD2 (6 bases). CDR1 MRHNA and CDR2 SNTAGT come from the germline V gene. The germline V and J ends were trimmed by 3 bases and 7 bases, with 19 bases remaining between them. This CDR3 contains 16 residues. DNA for the CDR3: TGTGCCAGCAGTGAAGACGGGAGCCGGCCCACGAATGAGCAGTTCTTC. Its protein product is CASSEDGSRPTNEQFF.

The rearrangement links TRBV9 to TRBJ1-1; D perhaps matches TRBD1 (5 bases). Trimming shortened V by 3 bases and J by 4 bases, and 13 bases separated the two germline ends. Per germline, CDR1 SGDLS and CDR2 YYNGEE. CDR3 length: 14 residues. CDR3 region: CASSGTGGSTEAFF. The CDR3 DNA follows: TGTGCCAGCAGCGGTACCGGGGGAAGCACTGAAGCTTTCTTT. Full variable domain (rest looked up from reference TRBV9 and TRBJ1-1): DSGVTQTPKHLITATGQRVTLRCSPRSGDLSVYWYQQSLDQGLQFLIQYYNGEERAKGNILERFSAQQFPDLHSELNLSSLELGDSALYFCASSGTGGSTEAFFGQGTRLTVV.

The V call is TRBV10-3, the J call TRBJ2-1, with a tentative D call TRBD1 (7 bases). The CDR3 is 16 residues long. Between the trimmed V and J ends, which lost 2 bases and 6 bases, there was a span of 17 bases. CDR1 is ENHRY, CDR2 SYGVKD, per germline. CDR3 nucleotides: TGTGCCATCAGTGAGCCTTTTACCAGGGGGGTCAATGAGCAGTTCTTC. Residues: CAISEPFTRGVNEQFF.

The chain has TRBV19 and TRBJ1-2, with unresolved D. The CDR3 consists of 14 residues. The V end was cut by 3 bases, the J end by 1 base, with 9 bases between. Germline-derived CDR1 and CDR2 are LNHDA and SQIVND (reference sequence). CDR3 region: CASSITAVNYGYTF. The CDR3 DNA reads TGTGCCAGTAGTATTACAGCCGTTAACTATGGCTACACCTTC.

This clone was observed a single time. The gene calls are TRBV18 and TRBJ1-5, with D tentatively TRBD1 (6 bases). Between the trimmed V and J ends, which lost 2 bases and 4 bases, there was a span of 15 bases. The CDR3 spans 16 residues. Germline CDR1 KGHSH, CDR2 LQKENI. CDR3 protein: CASSPFGGASNQPQHF. CDR3 sequence (DNA): TGTGCCAGCTCACCATTTGGGGGGGCATCAAATCAGCCCCAGCATTTT.

The chain recombines TRBV19 with TRBJ2-7; the match to TRBD1 covers 8 bases. Unmatched junction bases numbered 11, after V lost 6 bases and J lost 7 bases. There are 14 residues in the CDR3. Germline V gene sequence: CDR1 LNHDA, CDR2 SQIVND (reference sequence). The CDR3 spells CASRNRGESREQYF. CDR3 coding DNA: TGTGCCAGTAGGAACAGGGGGGAGAGTCGTGAGCAGTACTTC.

This chain connects TRBV19 to TRBJ1-2, with a weak D call TRBD1 (5 bases). CDR1 and CDR2 (germline): LNHDA, SQIVND (reference sequence). V was shortened by 6 bases and J by 6 bases, with 26 bases between the two germline ends. The CDR3 length is 17 residues. CDR3 amino acids: CASSRLRNRRVDHGYTF. CDR3 coding DNA: TGTGCCAGTAGCCGTCTTAGGAATCGCAGGGTAGATCATGGCTACACCTTC.

The V call is TRBV2, the J call TRBJ2-3, with no clear D. The germline CDR1 and CDR2 sequences are SNHLY and FYNNEI. With 7 bases removed from V and 6 bases from J, the gap between germline ends came to 11 bases. The CDR3 contains 12 residues. The CDR3 loop reads CASTPSSDTQYF. CDR3 in DNA: TGTGCCAGCACCCCGTCGTCTGATACGCAGTATTTT.

The V gene is TRBV7-9, the J gene TRBJ2-3; 9 positions match TRBD2. Trimming removed 3 bases from V and 0 bases from J; junction bases left unmatched: 4. Germline CDR1 SEHNR, CDR2 FQNEAQ (reference sequence). This CDR3 is built from 16 residues. The CDR3 is CASSFTSGRSTDTQYF. The CDR3 region has the DNA TGTGCCAGCAGCTTTACTAGCGGGCGGAGCACAGATACGCAGTATTTT. The complete variable domain, with remaining parts taken from reference TRBV7-9 and TRBJ2-3, reads DTGVSQNPRHKITKRGQNVTFRCDPISEHNRLYWYRQTLGQGPEFLTYFQNEAQLEKSRLLSDRFSAERPKGSFSTLEIQRTEQGDSAMYLCASSFTSGRSTDTQYFGPGTRLTVL.

This clone has just a few counts. The chain uses TRBV28 and TRBJ2-7; 10 nucleotides match TRBD2. From germline, CDR1 is MDHEN and CDR2 SYDVKM. The CDR3 contains 17 residues. With V trimmed by 6 bases and J by 2 bases, 13 bases remained unmatched. In DNA, the CDR3 is TGTGCCAGCAGCTGGACCCCAGGACTAGCGGAGCCCTACGAGCAGTACTTC. Amino acid sequence: CASSWTPGLAEPYEQYF.